The 9 T cell receptor beta chains below all came from one sample that was sequenced in a study of identical twins. TCRdb ran MiXCR on the 5' RACE reads and lists one entry per CDR3 protein. The data contain approximately 680,000 distinct CDR3 sequences, 7.1% of them seen just once; the ten biggest clones take up over 1.5%. This same sample was also taken into another study, of yellow fever vaccine responses in identical twins.

Material for sequencing was PBMCs. These receptors were obtained from a woman aged 18-30 years in good health.

This clonotype was detected ten times or more. The junction departs from germline at one end; a sequencing error may be responsible. This rearrangement joins TRBV11-3 to TRBJ2-3; TRBD2 agrees at 10 bases. Germline lookup yields CDR1 SGHNT and CDR2 YENEEA. The CDR3 runs to 14 residues. The CDR3 here is CASSSLAGADTQYF. CDR3 coding DNA: TGCGCCAGCAGCTCCCTAGCGGGGGCAGATACGCAGTATTTT.

Only a few counts were recorded for this clonotype. The rearrangement uses TRBV19 and TRBJ2-1; 9 positions match TRBD2. Germline CDR1 is LNHDA and CDR2 is SQIVND (reference sequence). There are 15 residues in the CDR3. V lost 6 bases, J lost 0 bases, and 3 bases stayed unmatched. DNA for the CDR3: TGTGCCAGTAGGGTTAGCGGGGGCTCCTACAATGAGCAGTTCTTC. Residues: CASRVSGGSYNEQFF.

The sample holds a few counts of this clonotype. The CDR3 nucleotides read TGCAGTGCTGTAAGCCGACAGCAGTACGTC. It codes for CSAVSRQQYV. V usage is TRBV20-1 and J usage is TRBJ2-7, with no clear D. This CDR3 has 10 residues. The germline V and J ends were trimmed by 5 bases and 8 bases, with 10 bases remaining between them. Germline-derived CDR1 and CDR2 are DFQATT and SNEGSKA (reference sequence).

This clonotype has a count of ten or more. The rearrangement joins TRBV29-1 to TRBJ2-2; D perhaps matches TRBD1 (5 bases). V was shortened by 0 bases and J by 3 bases, with 20 bases between the two germline ends. The CDR3 runs 18 residues. Germline CDR1 SQVTM, CDR2 ANQGSEA. CDR3 coding DNA: TGCAGCGTTGAAGATCAGCAATGGGGCCCCCAACACACCGGGGAGCTGTTTTTT. It yields the protein CSVEDQQWGPQHTGELFF.

The chain recombines TRBV28 with TRBJ1-3; D is perhaps TRBD1 (6 bases). The CDR3 extends over 14 amino acids. The germline V gene encodes CDR1 MDHEN and CDR2 SYDVKM. Trimming took 3 bases from V and 4 from J, leaving 10 bases between them. The CDR3 DNA reads TGTGCCAGCAGTTTGAGGGGGATCGGAAACACCATATATTTT. Translation: CASSLRGIGNTIYF.

The table lists this clonotype with many counts. The chain couples TRBV7-9 to TRBJ2-7; 9 bases are shared with TRBD2. Trimming at V came to 11 bases and at J to 0 bases, leaving 11 bases not matched to a gene. Germline CDR1 is SEHNR and CDR2 is FQNEAQ (reference sequence). CDR3 length: 15 residues. The CDR3: CAGPRSAGGSYEQYF. CDR3 bases: TGTGCCGGACCTCGGTCAGCGGGAGGCTCCTACGAGCAGTACTTC.

This clonotype was counted only a few times. V gene TRBV28 combines with J gene TRBJ2-1, with D possibly TRBD1 on 6 matching bases. The germline V and J ends were trimmed by 6 bases and 8 bases, with 17 bases remaining between them. This CDR3 comprises 14 residues. Per the germline V gene, CDR1 is MDHEN and CDR2 is SYDVKM. The CDR3 sequence is CASSNQGPLDEQFF. As DNA, the CDR3 is TGTGCCAGCAGCAACCAGGGGCCCCTGGATGAGCAGTTCTTC.

This clonotype occurred many times. The chain uses TRBV4-1 and TRBJ1-1; D gene ambiguous. Germline V lookup: CDR1 MGHRA, CDR2 YSYEKL. V gave up 1 base and J gave up 4 bases, with 13 bases separating them. This CDR3 region has 15 residues. The CDR3 coding sequence is TGCGCCAGCAGCCAAGTGGCAATCGGGATCACTGAAGCTTTCTTT. Amino acids: CASSQVAIGITEAFF.

V gene TRBV7-2 combines with J gene TRBJ2-5; D is unresolved. Per the germline V gene, CDR1 is SGHTA and CDR2 is FQGNSA. With 1 base removed from V and 4 bases from J, the gap between germline ends came to 16 bases. This CDR3 comprises 16 residues. CDR3 residues: CASSLGPIVRRETQYF. The DNA for the CDR3 is TGTGCCAGCAGCTTAGGGCCGATCGTGCGGCGAGAGACCCAGTACTTC.